What follows are 29 T cell receptor beta chains derived from one specimen sequenced in a study of T-cell memory formation after mild COVID-19. A single record per CDR3 protein comes from TCRdb applying MiXCR to the 5' RACE reads. The data show 300,000 to 350,000 distinct CDR3 sequences, with 13% to 15% seen just once and roughly a fifth held by the top ten. Sequencing input: PBMCs or a T cell subset sorted from them (not recorded which). These receptors were taken from a man between 18 and 29 years old who had mild COVID-19 (a few samples of this study predate the infection). Cell type and time point are not known.

The sample holds many counts of this clonotype. The V gene is TRBV7-2, the J gene TRBJ2-3; TRBD2 aligns across 10 bases. The CDR3 consists of 16 residues. Germline V gene sequence: CDR1 SGHTA, CDR2 FQGNSA. The V and J ends lost 1 base and 2 bases, in that order; junction bases with no gene match: 3. The CDR3 DNA is TGTGCCAGCAGCTTAGTAAGCGGGGGGGCCACAGATACGCAGTATTTT. Protein sequence: CASSLVSGGATDTQYF.

The gene calls are TRBV7-2 and TRBJ2-5; D tentatively reads TRBD1 or TRBD2 (5 bases each). This CDR3 region has 15 residues. Deletions cut 5 bases from V and 2 bases from J, with 15 bases between. Per germline, CDR1 SGHTA and CDR2 FQGNSA. Here the CDR3 reads CASSRTGTSQETQYF. CDR3 nucleotides: TGTGCCAGCAGCCGCACCGGGACGTCTCAAGAGACCCAGTACTTC.

This clonotype was counted ten times or more. The chain recombines TRBV7-2 with TRBJ2-3; 12 bases align to TRBD1. The CDR3 is 17 residues long. Germline assignment: CDR1 SGHTA and CDR2 FQGNSA. J lost 0 bases, V lost 5 bases, and 6 bases had no gene match. CDR3 coding DNA: TGTGCCAGCAGCGCCAAGGGACAGGGGGCGAGCACAGATACGCAGTATTTT. Translating it yields CASSAKGQGASTDTQYF.

V gene TRBV29-1 combines with J gene TRBJ2-3; D gene unclear. Germline loops: CDR1 SQVTM, CDR2 ANQGSEA. The CDR3 is 18 amino acids. The ends were cut back, 4 bases at V and 2 bases at J, with 25 bases in the middle. The CDR3 nucleotides are TGCAGCGTTGTATACTTCGTGTCGGGTACAATATCCACAGATACGCAGTATTTT. This translates into CSVVYFVSGTISTDTQYF.

This rearrangement joins TRBV10-2 to TRBJ2-7; D may match TRBD1 or TRBD2 (7 bases each). This CDR3 has 14 residues. Germline-derived CDR1 and CDR2 are WSHSY and SAAADI. Trimming took 7 bases from V and 5 from J, leaving 18 bases between them. CDR3 bases: TGCGCCAGCACGCCCCAGGGGGGGCCCCACGAGCAGTACTTC. It specifies CASTPQGGPHEQYF.

In DNA form, the CDR3 reads TGCGCCAGCAGCTTGGAACAGGTTAACTATGGCTACACCTTC. It is translated as CASSLEQVNYGYTF. The V call is TRBV5-1, the J call TRBJ1-2, with a tentative D call TRBD1 (5 bases). The V end was cut by 0 bases, the J end by 1 base, with 7 bases between. The CDR3 runs to 14 residues. Germline CDR1 SGHRS, CDR2 YFSETQ.

This clonotype was detected only a few times. The V call is TRBV9, the J call TRBJ1-5, with D possibly being TRBD1 (5 bases). The CDR3 extends over 16 amino acids. Germline assignment: CDR1 SGDLS and CDR2 YYNGEE. The ends were cut back, 0 bases at V and 2 bases at J, with 12 bases in the middle. CDR3 residues: CASSVAMRDGNQPQHF. CDR3 sequence (DNA): TGTGCCAGCAGCGTAGCTATGCGGGACGGCAATCAGCCCCAGCATTTT.

The chain joins TRBV6-6 to TRBJ2-5; D is perhaps TRBD2 (7 bases). Germline CDR1 and CDR2: MNHNY and SVGAGI (reference sequence). The CDR3 is 17 residues long. Trimming took 3 bases from V and 2 from J, leaving 19 bases between them. This CDR3 is CASSYYGGRSVQETQYF. The CDR3 DNA sequence: TGTGCCAGCAGTTATTACGGGGGGCGAAGTGTTCAAGAGACCCAGTACTTC.

On this clonotype itself: A read error may produce the germline difference seen at one junction end. The V gene is TRBV6-2 or TRBV6-3, the J gene TRBJ1-2, with D possibly matching TRBD1 (6 bases). The CDR3 runs 15 residues. Germline CDR1 and CDR2: MNHEY and SVGEGT. Here the CDR3 reads CASNWDTKSNYVYTF. Written as DNA, the CDR3 is TGTGCCAGCAACTGGGACACGAAGTCTAACTATGTCTACACCTTC.

The J gene is TRBJ1-6, the V gene TRBV6-2 or TRBV6-3, with D perhaps matching TRBD1 (5 bases). With 5 bases removed from V and 7 bases from J, the gap between germline ends came to 12 bases. Germline CDR1 reads MNHEY; CDR2 reads SVGEGT. The CDR3 totals 14 residues. DNA of the CDR3: TGTGCCAGCAGTCCCGAGGCAGGGAATTCACCCCTCCACTTT. This translates into CASSPEAGNSPLHF.

The V call is TRBV6-5, the J call TRBJ1-1; 8 positions agree with TRBD1. Germline trimming cut 5 bases from V and 5 bases from J; bases unmatched to any gene: 10. The CDR3 contains 15 residues. Germline V gene lookup returns CDR1 MNHEY and CDR2 SVGAGI. The CDR3: CASSTTDRARTEAFF. The CDR3 nucleotides read TGTGCCAGCAGTACTACGGACAGGGCAAGGACTGAAGCTTTCTTT.

This clonotype was detected only a few times. The chain combines TRBV20-1 with TRBJ1-1; D gene uncertain. The CDR3 is made up of 12 amino acids. V lost 1 base, J lost 6 bases, and 9 bases lay in between. CDR1 and CDR2 (germline): DFQATT, SNEGSKA (reference sequence). The CDR3 DNA is TGCAGTGCTAGAGTGGTGGGTTCTGAAGCTTTCTTT. It specifies CSARVVGSEAFF.

CDR3: CASSPETVWGGELFF. In DNA, the CDR3 is TGTGCCAGCAGCCCAGAGACGGTTTGGGGCGGGGAGCTGTTTTTT. This chain connects TRBV3-1 to TRBJ2-2; D remains unclear. Trimming took off 4 bases at V and 7 bases at J, with 16 bases between the two ends. Germline CDR1 is LGHDT and CDR2 is YNNKEL (reference sequence). The CDR3 is 15 amino acids.

In its sample, this clonotype was seen a few times. The chain couples TRBV12-3 or TRBV12-4 to TRBJ2-4; 11 nucleotides line up with TRBD1. J gave up 6 bases and V 0 bases, and 10 bases lay outside the gene matches. The CDR3 has 18 amino acids. In DNA form, the CDR3 reads TGTGCCAGCAGTTTAGCTCCCCAGAGGGACAGGGGGTTAAACATTCAGTACTTC. Its translation is CASSLAPQRDRGLNIQYF.

In its sample, this clonotype was seen a few times. The chain employs TRBV5-1 and TRBJ2-5; 7 positions agree with TRBD1. CDR1 SGHRS and CDR2 YFSETQ come from the germline V gene. The length of the CDR3 is 15 residues. Unmatched junction bases numbered 11, after V lost 2 bases and J lost 7 bases. As DNA, the CDR3 is TGCGCCAGCAGCTTCCGTGGGGACAGCACCGGGACCCAGTACTTC. Residues: CASSFRGDSTGTQYF.

CDR3 protein: CASLEGGTDTQYF. In nucleotides, the CDR3 is TGTGCCAGCTTGGAGGGAGGCACAGATACGCAGTATTTT. The V call is TRBV12-3 or TRBV12-4, the J call TRBJ2-3; TRBD2 is a possible D gene (6 bases). The ends were cut back, 8 bases at V and 1 base at J, with 10 bases in the middle. The CDR3 has 13 amino acids.

This clonotype has just a few counts. V is TRBV6-5 and J is TRBJ2-7; maybe TRBD2 (5 bases). Germline V gene data show CDR1 as MNHEY and CDR2 as SVGAGI. CDR3 size: 14 residues. The V end was cut by 0 bases, the J end by 6 bases, with 12 bases between. For the CDR3, the DNA is TGTGCCAGCAGTTACTCGGCCTCGGCGGGCGAGCAGTACTTC. Amino acids: CASSYSASAGEQYF.

J is TRBJ2-5 and V is TRBV5-1, with 8 bases aligning to TRBD2. Unmatched junction bases numbered 12, after V lost 3 bases and J lost 5 bases. The CDR3 has 16 amino acids. CDR1 and CDR2 from the germline V gene are SGHRS and YFSETQ. CDR3 loop: CASSSPGGLRLETQYF. DNA for the CDR3: TGCGCCAGCAGCTCACCGGGAGGGCTCCGGCTCGAGACCCAGTACTTC. The entire variable domain, with the rest obtained from reference TRBV5-1 and TRBJ2-5, is as follows: KAGVTQTPRYLIKTRGQQVTLSCSPISGHRSVSWYQQTPGQGLQFLFEYFSETQRNKGNFPGRFSGRQFSNSRSEMNVSTLELGDSALYLCASSSPGGLRLETQYFGPGTRLLVL.

The gene calls are TRBV5-1 and TRBJ1-2; D not certain. The CDR3 extends over 13 amino acids. The V and J ends lost 2 bases and 4 bases respectively, with 9 bases between them. Germline CDR1 SGHRS, CDR2 YFSETQ. CDR3 bases: TGCGCCAGCAGCTTACTGGACGGCTATGGCTACACCTTC. Encoded protein: CASSLLDGYGYTF.

This clonotype was detected many times. This chain uses TRBV20-1 with TRBJ2-7; D is uncertain. From germline, CDR1 is DFQATT and CDR2 SNEGSKA (reference sequence). This CDR3 spans 14 amino acids. The V end lost 0 bases, the J end lost 3 bases, and 12 bases lay between the germline ends. As DNA, the CDR3 is TGCAGTGCTAGAGAAGTCTTGGGGAACTACGAGCAGTACGTC. Translation gives CSAREVLGNYEQYV.

This clonotype was counted a few times. The chain has TRBV30 and TRBJ2-2, with D unclear. The germline V gene encodes CDR1 GTSNPN and CDR2 SVGIG (reference sequence). The CDR3 spans 16 residues. V lost 6 bases and J lost 1, with 18 bases in between. The CDR3 nucleotides read TGTGCCTGTCTTGAGGCCCAGGAGATGAACACCGGGGAGCTGTTTTTT. Its translation is CACLEAQEMNTGELFF.

At least ten counts were recorded for this clonotype. This chain connects TRBV5-1 to TRBJ2-3; no clear D gene. Trimming removed 4 bases from V and 2 bases from J, with 11 bases in between. This CDR3 is 14 amino acids long. Germline CDR1 and CDR2: SGHRS and YFSETQ. CDR3 loop: CASSVVDHTDTQYF. The CDR3 coding sequence is TGCGCCAGCAGCGTCGTAGATCACACAGATACGCAGTATTTT.

The chain uses TRBV12-5 and TRBJ2-3; D unclear. The V end lost 1 base, the J end lost 2 bases, and 4 bases lay between the germline ends. Germline V gene sequence: CDR1 LGHNT, CDR2 FRNRAP. The CDR3 consists of 13 residues. CDR3 DNA sequence: TGTGCTAGTGGTTTGGGGCCCACAGATACGCAGTATTTT. It codes for CASGLGPTDTQYF.

V usage is TRBV29-1 and J usage is TRBJ2-2; TRBD1 is a possible D gene (6 bases). Germline values: CDR1 SQVTM, CDR2 ANQGSEA. The CDR3 has 15 residues. V lost 0 bases and J lost 3, with 11 bases in between. The CDR3 region is CSVEDSGADTGELFF. The CDR3 bases are TGCAGCGTTGAAGACTCAGGGGCCGACACCGGGGAGCTGTTTTTT.

There are many counts of this clonotype. V usage is TRBV2 and J usage is TRBJ1-1; no clear D gene. CDR3 size: 13 residues. The V gene lost 7 bases and the J gene lost 1 base, with 10 bases spanning the gap. Germline values: CDR1 SNHLY, CDR2 FYNNEI. The CDR3 loop reads CASTKTENTEAFF. The CDR3 nucleotides are TGTGCCAGCACCAAGACGGAGAACACTGAAGCTTTCTTT.

This clonotype was detected a few times. The chain combines TRBV20-1 with TRBJ2-3; 15 bases align to TRBD2. The CDR3 consists of 17 residues. Trimming took 6 bases from V and 2 from J; bases not matched to a gene: 9. CDR1 and CDR2 (germline): DFQATT, SNEGSKA (reference sequence). CDR3 nucleotides: TGCAGTGCCGGCGGACTAGCGGGGGGGATATTCACAGATACGCAGTATTTT. This encodes CSAGGLAGGIFTDTQYF.

This clonotype was found many times. This chain links TRBV11-2 with TRBJ2-7; possibly TRBD1 or TRBD2 for D (6 bases each). The V end was cut by 3 bases, the J end by 4 bases, with 10 bases between. The CDR3 loop spans 13 amino acids. Germline V gene data show CDR1 as SGHAT and CDR2 as FQNNGV. CDR3 in amino acids: CASSLAGTYEQYV. The CDR3 DNA sequence: TGTGCCAGCAGCTTGGCGGGGACATACGAGCAGTACGTC.

Written as DNA, the CDR3 is TGTGCCAGCAGGGTTGACAGGGCCTACGAGCAGTACGTC. This gives the protein CASRVDRAYEQYV. The chain combines TRBV21-1 with TRBJ2-7; TRBD1 reflects the table's D call only, with no check against the DNA. TRBV21-1 is given as a pseudogene. This CDR3 has 13 amino acids.

This clonotype was observed a few times. The chain recombines TRBV5-6 with TRBJ2-2; D not resolved. The CDR3 has 16 residues. Germline V gives CDR1 SGHDT, CDR2 YYEEEE. Deletions cut 4 bases from V and 0 bases from J, with 13 bases between. For the CDR3, the DNA is TGTGCCAGCAGCCTTCTAGGGCCTGCGAACACCGGGGAGCTGTTTTTT. This encodes CASSLLGPANTGELFF.